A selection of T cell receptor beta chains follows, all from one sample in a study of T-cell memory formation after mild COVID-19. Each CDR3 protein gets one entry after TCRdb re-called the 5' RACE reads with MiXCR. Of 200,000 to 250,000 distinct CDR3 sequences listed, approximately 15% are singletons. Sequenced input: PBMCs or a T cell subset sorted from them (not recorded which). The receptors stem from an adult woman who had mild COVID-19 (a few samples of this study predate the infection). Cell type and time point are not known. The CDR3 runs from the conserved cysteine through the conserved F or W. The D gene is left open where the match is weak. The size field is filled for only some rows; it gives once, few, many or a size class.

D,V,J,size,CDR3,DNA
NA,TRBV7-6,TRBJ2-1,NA,CASSSRDEQFF,TGTGCCAGCAGCTCCAGGGATGAGCAGTTCTTC
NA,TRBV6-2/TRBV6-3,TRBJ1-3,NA,CASRRGSGNTIYF,TGTGCCAGCAGAAGGGGCTCTGGAAACACCATATATTTT
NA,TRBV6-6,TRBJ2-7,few,CASSYPERRYEQYF,TGTGCCAGCAGTTACCCCGAACGCAGGTACGAGCAGTACTTC
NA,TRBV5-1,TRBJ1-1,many,CASRFSSSMNTEAFF,TGCGCCAGCAGATTTAGTTCCTCCATGAACACTGAAGCTTTCTTT
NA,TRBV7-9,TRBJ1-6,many,CASSDGNKPYNSPLHF,TGTGCCAGCAGCGATGGAAACAAGCCCTATAATTCACCCCTCCACTTT
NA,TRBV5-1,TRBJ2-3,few,CASSLVVSSTDTQYF,TGCGCCAGCAGCTTGGTGGTCTCCTCCACAGATACGCAGTATTTT
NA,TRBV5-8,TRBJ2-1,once,CASSFRGISYNEQFF,TGTGCCAGCAGCTTTCGAGGCATCTCCTACAATGAGCAGTTCTTC
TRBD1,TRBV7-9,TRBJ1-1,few,CASSLRQGNTEAFF,TGTGCCAGCAGCTTGAGACAGGGGAACACTGAAGCTTTCTTT
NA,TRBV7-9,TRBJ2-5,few,CASSQLVLETQYF,TGTGCCAGCAGCCAACTAGTATTAGAGACCCAGTACTTC
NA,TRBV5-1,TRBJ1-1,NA,CASSPVRGLGRTEAFF,TGCGCCAGCAGCCCGGTCAGGGGTCTAGGGCGCACTGAAGCTTTCTTT
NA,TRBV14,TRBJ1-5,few,CASSQDQGQPQHF,TGTGCCAGCAGCCAAGACCAGGGTCAGCCCCAGCATTTT
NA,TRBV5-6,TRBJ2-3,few,CASSLGGFRVDTQYF,TGTGCCAGCAGCTTAGGAGGCTTCCGAGTAGATACGCAGTATTTT
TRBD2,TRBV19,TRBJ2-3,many,CASSLDGGSTDTQYF,TGTGCCAGTAGTCTAGACGGGGGGAGCACAGATACGCAGTATTTT
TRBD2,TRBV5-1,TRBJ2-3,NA,CASSSTSGGVKNTQYF,TGCGCCAGCAGCTCCACTAGCGGGGGGGTTAAGAATACGCAGTATTTT
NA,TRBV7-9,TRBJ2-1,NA,CASSSPQGIREQFF,TGTGCCAGCAGCTCTCCCCAGGGTATACGGGAGCAGTTCTTC
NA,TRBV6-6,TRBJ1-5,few,CASSYSRGGNSNQPQHF,TGTGCCAGCAGTTACTCGAGAGGGGGAAATAGCAATCAGCCCCAGCATTTT
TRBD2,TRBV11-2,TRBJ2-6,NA,CASSLRLAGLSGANVLTF,TGTGCCAGCAGCTTACGGCTAGCGGGGCTCTCTGGGGCCAACGTCCTGACTTTC
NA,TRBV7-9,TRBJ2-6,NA,CASSYAGANVLTF,TGTGCCAGCAGCTACGCTGGGGCCAACGTCCTGACTTTC
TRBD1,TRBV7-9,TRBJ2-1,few,CASDREGEQFF,TGTGCCAGCGACAGGGAAGGTGAGCAGTTCTTC
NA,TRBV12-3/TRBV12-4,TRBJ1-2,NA,CASSFTPDSRDGYTF,TGTGCCAGCAGTTTCACGCCGGACTCCCGGGATGGCTACACCTTC
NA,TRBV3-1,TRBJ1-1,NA,CASSQVMNTEAFF,TGTGCCAGCAGTCAAGTTATGAACACTGAAGCTTTCTTT
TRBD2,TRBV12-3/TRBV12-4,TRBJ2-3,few,CASSSSGGATYF,TGTGCCAGCAGCTCTAGCGGGGGGGCCACGTATTTT
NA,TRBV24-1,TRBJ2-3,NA,CATSDSPGPDTQYF,TGTGCCACCAGTGACTCCCCGGGGCCAGATACGCAGTATTTT
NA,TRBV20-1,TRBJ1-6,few,CSARVGGEPNSPLHF,TGCAGTGCTAGAGTGGGTGGGGAACCAAATTCACCCCTCCACTTT
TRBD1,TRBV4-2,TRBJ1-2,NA,CASSREPGQSGGNYGYTF,TGTGCCAGCAGCCGAGAACCGGGACAGTCTGGGGGCAACTATGGCTACACCTTC
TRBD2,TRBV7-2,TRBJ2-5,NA,CASSSGLAGGAKTQYF,TGTGCCAGCAGCTCCGGACTAGCGGGAGGGGCGAAGACCCAGTACTTC